A selection of T cell receptor beta chains follows, all from one sample in a study of cytomegalovirus exposure and HLA in healthy donors. Generated by immunoSEQ multiplex PCR, the TCRdb table keeps only in-frame clones and is missing some. Recorded for this sample: about 50,000 clones. Sequenced: PBMCs. The receptors derive from a woman between 40 and 55 years old in good health and CMV-seronegative. Both conserved end residues are part of each CDR3. A D gene is named only where the DNA matches it firmly.

d_gene: .; j_gene: TRBJ1-3; v_gene: TRBV5-1; CDR3nt: TGCGCCAGCAGCCTGGACAACTCTGGAAACACCATATATTTT; CDR3aa: CASSLDNSGNTIYF
d_gene: .; j_gene: TRBJ1-3; v_gene: TRBV5-8; CDR3nt: TGTGCCAGCAGCTTGCTCCCGGGAAGCGGCACCATATATTTT; CDR3aa: CASSLLPGSGTIYF
d_gene: .; j_gene: TRBJ1-2; v_gene: TRBV9; CDR3nt: TGTGCCAGCAGCTCGCCAGAGGGGGAGAACTATGGCTACACCTTC; CDR3aa: CASSSPEGENYGYTF
d_gene: .; j_gene: TRBJ2-3; v_gene: TRBV4-3; CDR3nt: TGCGCCAGCAGCCAAGAATGGACACCAACCGGAACAGATACGCAGTATTTT; CDR3aa: CASSQEWTPTGTDTQYF
d_gene: .; j_gene: TRBJ2-1; v_gene: TRBV7-9; CDR3nt: TGTGCCAGCAGCTTACCGGGACTCTTAGACAATGAGCAGTTCTTC; CDR3aa: CASSLPGLLDNEQFF
d_gene: TRBD2; j_gene: TRBJ2-7; v_gene: TRBV7-9; CDR3nt: TGTGCCAGCAGCCCCGCCGGGACTAGCGGGAGGGGCGAGCAGTACTTC; CDR3aa: CASSPAGTSGRGEQYF
d_gene: .; j_gene: TRBJ2-1; v_gene: TRBV29-1; CDR3nt: TGCAGCGTTCGCATCTCGGGGAGCGTGATTTACAATGAGCAGTTCTTC; CDR3aa: CSVRISGSVIYNEQFF
d_gene: .; j_gene: TRBJ1-4; v_gene: TRBV4-1; CDR3nt: TGCGCCAGCAGCCAGGGCGGGGGCGGTGCAACTAATGAAAAACTGTTTTTT; CDR3aa: CASSQGGGGATNEKLFF
d_gene: .; j_gene: TRBJ1-1; v_gene: TRBV6-4; CDR3nt: TGTGCCAGCGCCGACGGGATAACTGAAGCTTTCTTT; CDR3aa: CASADGITEAFF
d_gene: .; j_gene: TRBJ1-1; v_gene: TRBV2; CDR3nt: TGTGCCAGCAGTGCATTCCGGGACACTGAAGCTTTCTTT; CDR3aa: CASSAFRDTEAFF
d_gene: .; j_gene: TRBJ2-7; v_gene: TRBV4-3; CDR3nt: TGCGCCAGCAGCCAAGAACGAGGTCGCTACGAGCAGTACTTC; CDR3aa: CASSQERGRYEQYF
d_gene: TRBD1; j_gene: TRBJ2-1; v_gene: TRBV5-1; CDR3nt: TGCGCCAGCAGCCGGTGGACAGGGGGATATGATGAGCAGTTCTTC; CDR3aa: CASSRWTGGYDEQFF
d_gene: TRBD1; j_gene: TRBJ1-2; v_gene: TRBV19; CDR3nt: TGTGCCAGTAGTTTGGGACAGGGGGTCGGAGATGGCTACACCTTC; CDR3aa: CASSLGQGVGDGYTF
d_gene: .; j_gene: TRBJ1-1; v_gene: TRBV19; CDR3nt: TGTGCCAGTAGTGTTGGGGCAGTGAACACTGAAGCTTTCTTT; CDR3aa: CASSVGAVNTEAFF
d_gene: TRBD2; j_gene: TRBJ2-1; v_gene: TRBV5-1; CDR3nt: TGCGCCAGCAGCTTGGCCGTTAGCGGGAGCAATGAGCAGTTCTTC; CDR3aa: CASSLAVSGSNEQFF
d_gene: .; j_gene: TRBJ2-7; v_gene: TRBV2; CDR3nt: TGTGCCAGCAGTGTAATTTGGGAGGGAGACAGGGGTTACGAGCAGTACTTC; CDR3aa: CASSVIWEGDRGYEQYF
d_gene: .; j_gene: TRBJ2-2; v_gene: TRBV6-5; CDR3nt: TGTGCCAGCAGTTACGGGCAGCACACCGGGGAGCTGTTTTTT; CDR3aa: CASSYGQHTGELFF
d_gene: TRBD1; j_gene: TRBJ2-1; v_gene: TRBV4-3; CDR3nt: TGCGCCAGCAGCCGGGGACAGGCGGATGAGCAGTTCTTC; CDR3aa: CASSRGQADEQFF
d_gene: TRBD2; j_gene: TRBJ2-7; v_gene: TRBV5-1; CDR3nt: TGCGCCAGCAGCTTGCTGGGGGGGGAGCAGTACTTC; CDR3aa: CASSLLGGEQYF
d_gene: .; j_gene: TRBJ2-7; v_gene: TRBV29-1; CDR3nt: TGCAGCGTTCTCTACAGTCCCTACGAGCAGTACTTC; CDR3aa: CSVLYSPYEQYF
d_gene: .; j_gene: TRBJ2-7; v_gene: TRBV5-1; CDR3nt: TGCGCCAGCAGCTTGGGGAGCCTTGGCAACGAGCAGTACTTC; CDR3aa: CASSLGSLGNEQYF
d_gene: .; j_gene: TRBJ2-5; v_gene: TRBV6-1; CDR3nt: TGTGCCGCCAGTCTGCAGCAAGAGACCCAGTACTTC; CDR3aa: CAASLQQETQYF
d_gene: .; j_gene: TRBJ1-3; v_gene: TRBV9; CDR3nt: TGTGCCAGCAGCCCCAGTGGAGGGGCCTACTCTGGAAACACCATATATTTT; CDR3aa: CASSPSGGAYSGNTIYF
d_gene: TRBD2; j_gene: TRBJ2-1; v_gene: TRBV9; CDR3nt: TGTGCCAGCAGCGTAGACCCCCCTAGCGGGAGATTCGGTGAGCAGTTCTTC; CDR3aa: CASSVDPPSGRFGEQFF
d_gene: .; j_gene: TRBJ2-7; v_gene: TRBV7-2; CDR3nt: TGTGCCAGCAGCCATAGAATCGGTCGGTCGGAACGAGCGGACTACGAGCAGTACTTC; CDR3aa: CASSHRIGRSERADYEQYF
d_gene: .; j_gene: TRBJ2-5; v_gene: TRBV5-4; CDR3nt: TGTGCCAGCAGCCCGTTTGGGGGGGAGACCCAGTACTTC; CDR3aa: CASSPFGGETQYF
d_gene: TRBD2; j_gene: TRBJ2-7; v_gene: TRBV30; CDR3nt: TGTGCCTGGACTAGCGGGAGCAGAACCTACGAGCAGTACTTC; CDR3aa: CAWTSGSRTYEQYF
d_gene: .; j_gene: TRBJ2-7; v_gene: TRBV28; CDR3nt: TGTGCCAGCAGTTTCCATCCAGACGAGCAGTACTTC; CDR3aa: CASSFHPDEQYF
d_gene: TRBD2; j_gene: TRBJ2-7; v_gene: TRBV25-1; CDR3nt: TGTGCCAGCACCCCCGGGGGGAAAGGCTCCTACGAGCAGTACTTC; CDR3aa: CASTPGGKGSYEQYF
d_gene: TRBD1; j_gene: TRBJ1-2; v_gene: TRBV6-1; CDR3nt: TGTGCCAGCAGTGAGAGGGGGCTCAGCTATGGCTACACCTTC; CDR3aa: CASSERGLSYGYTF
d_gene: TRBD2; j_gene: TRBJ2-7; v_gene: TRBV28; CDR3nt: TGTGCCAGCAGTTTATCTCCTACGGGAGGGCCTCTTGAGCAGTACTTC; CDR3aa: CASSLSPTGGPLEQYF
d_gene: .; j_gene: TRBJ2-7; v_gene: TRBV5-1; CDR3nt: TGCGCCAGCAGCCCCTGGTCGCGCCGGGAGCAGTACTTC; CDR3aa: CASSPWSRREQYF
d_gene: TRBD2; j_gene: TRBJ2-3; v_gene: TRBV7-2; CDR3nt: TGTGCCAGCAGTTATAAGCGGGGGGACACAGATACGCAGTATTTT; CDR3aa: CASSYKRGDTDTQYF
d_gene: .; j_gene: TRBJ2-2; v_gene: TRBV2; CDR3nt: TGTGCCAGCAACGGTAACAGACTAAAAAACACCGGGGAGCTGTTTTTT; CDR3aa: CASNGNRLKNTGELFF
d_gene: .; j_gene: TRBJ1-1; v_gene: TRBV5-1; CDR3nt: TGCGCCAGCAGCTTCCGGGGACTGTCGAGGTCGGGGGCTGAAGCTTTCTTT; CDR3aa: CASSFRGLSRSGAEAFF
d_gene: TRBD2; j_gene: TRBJ2-1; v_gene: TRBV2; CDR3nt: TGTGCCCGACAAACTAGCGGGAGGGGGAATGAGCAGTTCTTC; CDR3aa: CARQTSGRGNEQFF
d_gene: .; j_gene: TRBJ2-7; v_gene: TRBV4-1; CDR3nt: TGCGCCAGCAGCCAAGCAGGTGGGGCTACCTACGAGCAGTACTTC; CDR3aa: CASSQAGGATYEQYF
d_gene: .; j_gene: TRBJ1-5; v_gene: TRBV15; CDR3nt: TGTGCCACCAGCAGGACAGCTTATAGCAATCAGCCCCAGCATTTT; CDR3aa: CATSRTAYSNQPQHF